A single sample is the source of the 30 T cell receptor beta chains below, sequenced in a study of shared clonotypes between healthy human individuals (dated by TCRdb to about 2020). Library preparation employed the immunoSEQ multiplex PCR assay. TCRdb stores this immuneACCESS table with in-frame sequences only. Part of the clones is absent; in the studies checked, under half of the shortfall reflects unresolved V genes, and no reason is known for the rest. The sample records 490,000 or so clones, around 80% of which are singletons. The top ten hold 10% to 15% of the sample. Input material: PBMCs. The receptors stem from a middle-aged woman in good health. Some clones in this sample may be carry-over from other donors' samples.

The chain couples TRBV4-3 to TRBJ1-2; 7 bases line up with TRBD1. V trimming: 3 bases; J trimming: 1 base; junction bases outside the gene matches: 5. Germline V CDR1 and CDR2: LGHNA, YSLEER. This CDR3 has 15 residues. CDR3 sequence (DNA): TGCGCCAGCAGCCAGACGACAGGGCTTAACTATGGCTACACCTTC. Protein: CASSQTTGLNYGYTF.

V gene TRBV14 combines with J gene TRBJ2-5; the match to TRBD2 covers 11 bases. After removal of 7 bases from V and 5 bases from J, the junction contained 6 bases not matched to a gene. Germline CDR1 and CDR2: SGHDN and FVKESK. The CDR3 consists of 14 residues. CDR3 in DNA: TGTGCCAGCAAACTAGCGGGAGCCGGGGAGACCCAGTACTTC. Its protein is CASKLAGAGETQYF.

The J gene is TRBJ2-6, the V gene TRBV15; the D gene is possibly TRBD1 (6 bases). Germline assignment: CDR1 LNHNV and CDR2 YYDKDF (reference sequence). The ends were cut back, 4 bases at V and 2 bases at J, with 18 bases in the middle. The CDR3 has 18 residues. CDR3 coding DNA: TGTGCCACCAGCACCACAGGGCTGTATCACCCTGGGGCCAACGTCCTGACTTTC. Encoded protein: CATSTTGLYHPGANVLTF.

This chain joins TRBV7-6 and TRBJ2-7, with TRBD2 as a possible D gene (6 bases). There are 13 residues in the CDR3. Germline V gives CDR1 SGHVS, CDR2 FNYEAQ. V was pared by 4 bases and J by 6 bases, with 13 bases between. The CDR3: CASSSRLDLEQYF. The CDR3 DNA reads TGTGCCAGCAGCTCACGACTAGATCTCGAGCAGTACTTC.

V is TRBV7-2 and J is TRBJ2-7; 11 bases align to TRBD2. This CDR3 comprises 13 residues. Germline CDR1 and CDR2: SGHTA and FQGNSA. V was clipped by 8 bases and J by 6 bases; unmatched bases: 6. The CDR3: CASAGTSGAEQYF. CDR3 in DNA: TGTGCCAGCGCGGGGACTAGCGGCGCCGAGCAGTACTTC.

The chain couples TRBV28 to TRBJ2-3; D perhaps matches TRBD2 (5 bases). The germline V gene has CDR1 MDHEN and CDR2 SYDVKM. This CDR3 contains 13 residues. V gave up 8 bases and J gave up 7 bases, with 16 bases separating them. CDR3 loop: CASGGSRVYTQYF. CDR3 DNA sequence: TGTGCCAGCGGAGGCAGTCGGGTTTATACGCAGTATTTT.

The V gene is TRBV7-2, the J gene TRBJ2-7; the D is unclear. The CDR3 extends over 13 amino acids. Per germline, CDR1 SGHTA and CDR2 FQGNSA. Trimming cost V 5 bases and J 4 bases, with 12 bases left between them. Here the CDR3 DNA reads TGTGCCAGCAGCCTCAGGACCATTTACGAGCAGTACTTC. Residues: CASSLRTIYEQYF.

This clone has more than one count but fewer than ten. V usage is TRBV19 and J usage is TRBJ1-5; 7 bases map to TRBD1. The germline V gene has CDR1 LNHDA and CDR2 SQIVND (reference sequence). Trimming removed 7 bases from V and 3 bases from J; junction bases left unmatched: 12. The CDR3 consists of 16 residues. The CDR3 reads CASIPRWGQNNQPQHF. CDR3 nucleotides: TGTGCCAGTATCCCCCGGTGGGGACAGAACAATCAGCCCCAGCATTTT.

V gene TRBV11-2 combines with J gene TRBJ2-1, with TRBD2 as a possible D gene (5 bases). CDR1 is SGHAT, CDR2 FQNNGV, per germline. The germline V and J ends were trimmed by 2 bases and 15 bases, with 14 bases remaining between them. This CDR3 has 12 amino acids. The CDR3 protein is CASSLSPSSLFF. The CDR3 DNA is TGTGCCAGCAGCTTAAGTCCTAGCAGTCTGTTCTTC.

V and J are TRBV9 and TRBJ2-7, with 7 nucleotides matching TRBD1. The CDR3 has 15 amino acids. With 3 bases clipped from V and 3 bases from J, the junction kept 9 bases outside the gene matches. CDR1 is SGDLS and CDR2 is YYNGEE in the germline V gene. The CDR3, as DNA: TGTGCCAGCAGCGCTTCCGGGACAGCACTCTACGAGCAGTACTTC. It codes for CASSASGTALYEQYF.

The V call is TRBV7-6, the J call TRBJ1-5; D unresolved. Germline V gives CDR1 SGHVS, CDR2 FNYEAQ. Between the trimmed V and J ends, which lost 4 bases and 5 bases, there was a span of 9 bases. The CDR3 is 13 residues long. This CDR3 reads CASSSTEDQPQHF. In DNA form, the CDR3 reads TGTGCCAGCAGCTCCACGGAGGATCAGCCCCAGCATTTT.

This clone has only a few counts. Other DNA sequences in the same sample also yield this CDR3. This chain joins TRBV27 and TRBJ1-2; D gene uncertain. Germline CDR1 is MNHEY and CDR2 is SMNVEV (reference sequence). Trimming left V 3 bases short and J 1 base short, with 6 bases between. The CDR3 spans 13 residues. For the CDR3, the DNA is TGTGCCAGCAGTTTCAGCCTTAACTATGGCTACACCTTC. Translated: CASSFSLNYGYTF.

The rearrangement uses TRBV27 and TRBJ1-2; 7 bases fit TRBD1. The CDR3 sequence is 15 residues long. V was clipped by 2 bases and J by 5 bases; unmatched bases: 8. Germline V lookup: CDR1 MNHEY, CDR2 SMNVEV (reference sequence). The CDR3: CASSLTGDVRYGYTF. The CDR3, as DNA: TGTGCCAGCAGTTTAACAGGGGACGTACGGTATGGCTACACCTTC.

As to this clone: A much larger clone lies a single base off, so this may be a read error. Other nucleotide sequences in the sample specify the same CDR3. The V and J genes are TRBV29-1 and TRBJ1-4; maybe TRBD1 (6 bases). Germline V gives CDR1 SQVTM, CDR2 ANQGSEA. V lost 6 bases and J lost 7, with 12 bases in between. There are 12 residues in the CDR3. CDR3 coding DNA: TGCAGCGTGGGACGCAGGGGTGAAAAACTGTTTTTT. This translates into CSVGRRGEKLFF.

The chain joins TRBV7-9 to TRBJ2-2; 8 nucleotides align to TRBD2. V was pared by 1 base and J by 1 base, with 2 bases of the junction left unmatched. Per germline, CDR1 SEHNR and CDR2 FQNEAQ (reference sequence). This CDR3 is built from 16 residues. In nucleotides, the CDR3 is TGTGCCAGCAGCTTAGGGCTAGCGGGGAACACCGGGGAGCTGTTTTTT. Amino acid sequence: CASSLGLAGNTGELFF.

The chain is built from TRBV5-1 and TRBJ2-1; 9 bases fit TRBD1. Losses at the gene ends were 0 bases for V and 15 bases for J; bases not matched to a gene: 7. This CDR3 is built from 13 residues. The germline gives CDR1 SGHRS, CDR2 YFSETQ. CDR3 sequence reads: CASSLEGQGVRFF. The CDR3 DNA reads TGCGCCAGCAGCTTGGAGGGACAGGGAGTTAGGTTCTTC.

The V gene is TRBV11-1, the J gene TRBJ2-7; 7 bases line up with TRBD1. This CDR3 has 15 amino acids. Per germline, CDR1 SGHAT and CDR2 FQDESV (reference sequence). The V segment lost 0 bases and the J segment 3 bases; nucleotides outside the gene matches: 5. The CDR3 here is CASSLAGQSVYEQYF. The CDR3 bases are TGTGCCAGCAGCTTAGCGGGACAGTCGGTCTACGAGCAGTACTTC.

The chain carries TRBV11-2 and TRBJ2-5; D may correspond to TRBD1 or TRBD2 (6 bases each). V lost 4 bases to trimming and J lost 4 bases, with 13 bases between them. The CDR3 contains 14 residues. Looked up from germline, CDR1 is SGHAT and CDR2 is FQNNGV. CDR3: CASSSRQEGETQYF. The CDR3 region has the DNA TGTGCCAGCAGCTCCCGACAGGAGGGAGAGACCCAGTACTTC. The full variable domain, completed using reference TRBV11-2 and TRBJ2-5, is EAGVAQSPRYKIIEKRQSVAFWCNPISGHATLYWYQQILGQGPKLLIQFQNNGVVDDSQLPKDRFSAERLKGVDSTLKIQPAKLEDSAVYLCASSSRQEGETQYFGPGTRLLVL.

In its sample, this clone was seen a few times. V usage is TRBV29-1 and J usage is TRBJ1-1; TRBD1 matches at 7 bases. V shed 8 bases, J shed 3 bases, and the junction held 12 bases outside the gene matches. CDR3 size: 14 residues. Germline V gene lookup returns CDR1 SQVTM and CDR2 ANQGSEA. The CDR3 DNA reads TGCAGCTCACGGACAGGCGCCAGGCACACTGAAGCTTTCTTT. Its translation: CSSRTGARHTEAFF.

The V gene is TRBV2, the J gene TRBJ2-7, with TRBD2 matching over 14 bases. The CDR3 is 15 residues long. CDR1 is SNHLY and CDR2 is FYNNEI in the germline V gene. Unmatched junction bases numbered 4, after V lost 6 bases and J lost 3 bases. The CDR3 sequence: CASRQGLAGDYEQYF. DNA of the CDR3: TGTGCCAGCAGACAGGGACTAGCGGGAGACTACGAGCAGTACTTC.

This clone appeared a single time. The gene calls are TRBV5-5 and TRBJ1-2; D call uncertain. V was clipped by 4 bases and J by 5 bases, with 15 bases between them. CDR3 length: 14 residues. Germline V CDR1 and CDR2: SGHKS, YYEKEE (reference sequence). The CDR3, as DNA: TGTGCCAGCAGCCACGTCTTTAGGGAGTATGGCTACACCTTC. Amino acids: CASSHVFREYGYTF.

This chain links TRBV19 with TRBJ2-7; 10 bases are shared with TRBD1. Losses at the gene ends were 11 bases for V and 5 bases for J; bases not matched to a gene: 9. The germline gives CDR1 LNHDA, CDR2 SQIVND (reference sequence). The CDR3 sequence is 13 residues long. The DNA of the CDR3 is TGTGCCTCCTCCGGGACAGGGGATAACGAGCAGTACTTC. Its translation is CASSGTGDNEQYF.

The rearrangement joins TRBV6-5 to TRBJ1-2; D is possibly TRBD1 (5 bases). Trimming pared 5 bases from V and 5 bases from J, leaving 15 bases between. The CDR3 has 14 amino acids. Germline CDR1 reads MNHEY; CDR2 reads SVGAGI. The CDR3 loop is CASSPRAGHYGYTF. The CDR3, as DNA: TGTGCCAGCAGTCCACGAGCCGGACATTATGGCTACACCTTC.

The chain has TRBV7-3 and TRBJ1-1; D gene unclear. Germline lookup yields CDR1 SGHTA and CDR2 FQGTGA. Deletions cut 2 bases from V and 6 bases from J, with 13 bases between. The CDR3 is 14 residues long. CDR3 protein: CASSLGLMGAEAFF. The DNA of the CDR3 is TGTGCCAGCAGCTTAGGTCTGATGGGAGCTGAAGCTTTCTTT.

The table lists this clone with a count of one. A read error may produce the germline difference seen at one junction end. J is TRBJ2-2 and V is TRBV6-6; D might be TRBD1 or TRBD2, each matching 5 bases. Germline V gives CDR1 MNHNY, CDR2 SVGAGI (reference sequence). CDR3 length: 14 amino acids. In nucleotides, the CDR3 is TGTGCCAACAGGTCAGGGACGGACACCGGTGAGCTGTTTTTT. Translated, it gives CANRSGTDTGELFF.

The chain combines TRBV18 with TRBJ2-1; perhaps TRBD1 as D (6 bases). CDR1 and CDR2 from the germline V gene are KGHSH and LQKENI. The length of the CDR3 is 15 residues. The ends were cut back, 2 bases at V and 6 bases at J, with 14 bases in the middle. The CDR3 reads CASSPGQGIRNEQFF. The CDR3 nucleotides are TGTGCCAGCTCACCAGGGCAGGGGATCCGCAATGAGCAGTTCTTC.

V and J are TRBV28 and TRBJ2-5; D unresolved. CDR1 MDHEN and CDR2 SYDVKM come from the germline V gene. The germline V and J ends were trimmed by 1 base and 0 bases, with 15 bases remaining between them. CDR3 size: 17 residues. CDR3 protein: CASSLFLSQQDQETQYF. The CDR3 coding sequence is TGTGCCAGCAGTTTATTTCTCTCACAGCAGGACCAAGAGACCCAGTACTTC.

The gene calls are TRBV28 and TRBJ1-5; D unresolved. CDR3 size: 12 residues. Germline CDR1 reads MDHEN; CDR2 reads SYDVKM. The ends were cut back, 6 bases at V and 6 bases at J, with 9 bases in the middle. For the CDR3, the DNA is TGTGCCAGCAGCCCTAACAGTCAGCCCCAGCATTTT. Residues: CASSPNSQPQHF. The full variable domain, with the rest looked up from reference TRBV28 and TRBJ1-5, is DVKVTQSSRYLVKRTGEKVFLECVQDMDHENMFWYRQDPGLGLRLIYFSYDVKMKEKGDIPEGYSVSREKKERFSLILESASTNQTSMYLCASSPNSQPQHFGDGTRLSIL.

J is TRBJ1-2 and V is TRBV11-2, with 7 positions matching TRBD1. After removal of 0 bases from V and 8 bases from J, the junction contained 6 bases not matched to a gene. CDR3 length: 14 amino acids. Germline CDR1 and CDR2: SGHAT and FQNNGV. CDR3: CASSLDTGAPGYTF. Here the CDR3 DNA reads TGTGCCAGCAGCTTAGATACAGGGGCACCCGGCTACACCTTC. Combining the CDR3 with reference TRBV11-2 and TRBJ1-2 gives the whole variable domain EAGVAQSPRYKIIEKRQSVAFWCNPISGHATLYWYQQILGQGPKLLIQFQNNGVVDDSQLPKDRFSAERLKGVDSTLKIQPAKLEDSAVYLCASSLDTGAPGYTFGSGTRLTVV.

The chain has TRBV7-2 and TRBJ2-7; perhaps TRBD1 as D (6 bases). The CDR3 is 12 residues long. V lost 5 bases and J 5 bases, leaving 10 bases between the germline ends. Germline CDR1 SGHTA, CDR2 FQGNSA. The CDR3 loop reads CASSPTGHEQYF. The CDR3 region has the DNA TGTGCCAGCAGCCCAACAGGGCACGAGCAGTACTTC.